This is a list of T cell receptor beta chains from one sample in a study of regulatory T cells in long-lasting Graves disease. TCRdb processed the multiplex PCR reads anew with MiXCR; each CDR3 protein has one entry. The sample holds about 470,000 distinct CDR3 sequences; about 17% are singletons and the top ten take roughly an eighth. The sample was also linked to a second study, of T cells in Graves' hyperthyroidism and ophthalmopathy.

Specimen: peripheral blood mononuclear cells (PBMCs), collected at new diagnosis, from a patient treated with antithyroid drugs. These receptors originate from a middle-aged man with Graves disease. CDR3s include the opening cysteine and the closing phenylalanine or tryptophan. A D gene is named only where the DNA matches it firmly. Rows give clone size only sometimes, using once, few, many, or a class for an expanded clone.

- | TRBJ2-5 | TRBV7-9 | - | CASSSVPETQYF | TGTGCCAGCAGCTCCGTCCCGGAGACCCAGTACTTC
- | TRBJ2-3 | TRBV2 | TRBD2 | CASGLETSTDTQYF | TGTGCCAGTGGACTAGAGACTAGCACAGATACGCAGTATTTT
many | TRBJ2-4 | TRBV12-3/TRBV12-4 | - | CASSLGTFGKNIQYF | TGTGCCAGCAGTTTGGGCACTTTCGGCAAAAACATTCAGTACTTC
many | TRBJ1-1 | TRBV27 | - | CTSSFGKLSGEGTEAFF | TGTACCAGCAGTTTTGGGAAGCTCTCGGGGGAAGGCACTGAAGCTTTCTTT
many | TRBJ2-1 | TRBV7-3 | - | CASSWGLPNNEQFF | TGTGCCAGCAGCTGGGGTTTACCAAACAATGAGCAGTTCTTC
many | TRBJ2-5 | TRBV20-1 | TRBD2 | CSARDPLAAWETQYF | TGCAGTGCTAGAGATCCACTAGCGGCGTGGGAGACCCAGTACTTC
- | TRBJ1-5 | TRBV19 | - | CASNGGVGLPQHF | TGTGCCAGTAACGGGGGAGTTGGTCTGCCCCAGCATTTT
many | TRBJ2-6 | TRBV7-6 | TRBD1 | CASSEITGGAGANVLTF | TGTGCCAGCAGCGAGATTACAGGGGGCGCTGGGGCCAACGTCCTGACTTTC
many | TRBJ2-3 | TRBV12-3/TRBV12-4 | - | CASRSDGTDTQYF | TGTGCCAGCAGGTCTGACGGCACAGATACGCAGTATTTT
few | TRBJ2-1 | TRBV20-1 | TRBD2 | CSARVLAGGYEQFF | TGCAGTGCTAGAGTTCTAGCGGGAGGGTATGAGCAGTTCTTC
- | TRBJ2-7 | TRBV29-1 | - | CSALAVVLPYEQYF | TGCAGCGCGTTAGCGGTCGTCCTCCCCTACGAGCAGTACTTC
few | TRBJ2-7 | TRBV2 | - | CASSDGGGQYF | TGTGCCAGCAGTGACGGGGGAGGGCAGTACTTC
many | TRBJ1-5 | TRBV2 | - | CASSAQTSNQPQHF | TGTGCCAGCAGTGCTCAGACATCCAATCAGCCCCAGCATTTT
- | TRBJ2-1 | TRBV7-9 | - | CASSLAGTPLNSEQFF | TGTGCCAGCAGCTTAGCCGGGACTCCCCTCAACTCGGAGCAGTTCTTC
many | TRBJ1-1 | TRBV20-1 | TRBD1 | CSARTGSKDTEAFF | TGCAGTGCTAGGACAGGGTCCAAGGACACTGAAGCTTTCTTT
- | TRBJ2-1 | TRBV7-6 | - | CASSLALASGPSYNEQFF | TGTGCCAGCAGCTTAGCGCTTGCCAGCGGGCCTTCCTACAATGAGCAGTTCTTC
many | TRBJ1-5 | TRBV12-3/TRBV12-4 | - | CASSPQGFYQPQHF | TGTGCCAGCAGTCCTCAGGGGTTCTATCAGCCCCAGCATTTT
few | TRBJ2-1 | TRBV5-5 | TRBD2 | CASSLIAGEVRDEQFF | TGTGCCAGCAGCCTTATAGCGGGAGAAGTTCGGGATGAGCAGTTCTTC
many | TRBJ2-5 | TRBV6-5 | TRBD2 | CASSFVLAGAQETQYF | TGTGCCAGCAGTTTCGTACTAGCGGGAGCTCAAGAGACCCAGTACTTC
few | TRBJ2-3 | TRBV2 | TRBD2 | CASIQTRTSGRSVGDTQYF | TGTGCCAGCATCCAAACTCGGACTAGCGGGAGGAGTGTTGGAGATACGCAGTATTTT
many | TRBJ2-1 | TRBV27 | - | CASSPAKAGVVDEQFF | TGTGCCAGCAGCCCAGCTAAAGCGGGCGTGGTTGATGAGCAGTTCTTC
few | TRBJ2-6 | TRBV5-1 | TRBD1 | CASSWWTGPNSGANVLTF | TGCGCCAGCAGCTGGTGGACAGGGCCTAACTCTGGGGCCAACGTCCTGACTTTC
many | TRBJ1-5 | TRBV2 | - | CASSGPSQHF | TGTGCCAGCAGCGGTCCGTCCCAGCATTTT
many | TRBJ2-7 | TRBV10-3 | - | CAISDSTGRYEQYF | TGTGCCATCAGTGATTCGACTGGACGCTACGAGCAGTACTTC
many | TRBJ1-1 | TRBV3-1 | TRBD1 | CASSQGHQGAYGAFF | TGTGCCAGCAGCCAAGGCCATCAGGGGGCATATGGAGCTTTCTTT
- | TRBJ1-1 | TRBV20-1 | TRBD1 | CSAGAGGPMNTEAFF | TGCAGTGCTGGGGCAGGGGGACCTATGAACACTGAAGCTTTCTTT
- | TRBJ2-7 | TRBV11-1 | TRBD1 | CASSFAGGSYEQYF | TGTGCCAGCAGCTTTGCAGGGGGCTCTTACGAGCAGTACTTC
- | TRBJ2-3 | TRBV4-1 | - | CASSQVWPGEADTQYF | TGCGCCAGCAGCCAAGTGTGGCCAGGGGAGGCAGATACGCAGTATTTT
- | TRBJ2-3 | TRBV5-5 | - | CASSSEGRGTDTQYF | TGTGCCAGCAGCTCGGAGGGGAGAGGCACAGATACGCAGTATTTT
many | TRBJ2-5 | TRBV2 | TRBD1 | CASCRGLETQYF | TGTGCCAGCTGTAGGGGGCTAGAGACCCAGTACTTC
many | TRBJ2-5 | TRBV28 | - | CASSLDPQETQYF | TGTGCCAGCAGCTTAGACCCCCAAGAGACCCAGTACTTC
few | TRBJ2-1 | TRBV11-2 | - | CASSSLRVYEQFF | TGTGCCAGCAGCTCGCTCAGGGTGTATGAGCAGTTCTTC
- | TRBJ2-1 | TRBV4-1 | TRBD2 | CASSHRGTSSNYNEQFF | TGCGCCAGCAGCCACCGCGGGACTAGCAGTAACTACAATGAGCAGTTCTTC
few | TRBJ1-5 | TRBV6-1 | - | CASSLEEGQPQHF | TGTGCCAGCAGTCTCGAAGAGGGTCAGCCCCAGCATTTT
many | TRBJ2-3 | TRBV15 | - | CATSSFERLSTDTQYF | TGTGCCACCAGCAGTTTTGAGAGGTTAAGCACAGATACGCAGTATTTT
once | TRBJ2-1 | TRBV7-9 | TRBD2 | CASSLEREYDYNEQFF | TGTGCCAGCAGCTTGGAGCGGGAGTACGATTACAATGAGCAGTTCTTC
few | TRBJ2-3 | TRBV20-1 | TRBD1 | CSAGRQGGITDTQYF | TGCAGTGCTGGGCGACAGGGGGGGATAACAGATACGCAGTATTTT
many | TRBJ1-2 | TRBV2 | - | CASKIEGHYGYTF | TGTGCCAGCAAGATAGAGGGCCACTATGGCTACACCTTC
many | TRBJ2-1 | TRBV3-1 | - | CASSQGVANEQFF | TGTGCCAGCAGCCAAGGGGTCGCCAATGAGCAGTTCTTC
many | TRBJ2-3 | TRBV5-1 | - | CASVEGGFSTDTQYF | TGCGCCAGCGTGGAGGGAGGATTTAGCACAGATACGCAGTATTTT
many | TRBJ2-7 | TRBV20-1 | TRBD2 | CSARARETYSYEQYF | TGCAGTGCTAGGGCGCGGGAGACCTACTCCTACGAGCAGTACTTC
many | TRBJ2-7 | TRBV2 | - | CASSGFSSSYEQYF | TGTGCCAGCAGTGGATTCTCAAGCTCCTACGAGCAGTACTTC
- | TRBJ2-2 | TRBV29-1 | - | CSGSGTGELFF | TGCAGCGGATCGGGCACCGGGGAGCTGTTTTTT
many | TRBJ2-7 | TRBV28 | TRBD1 | CASSSEGTGHYEQYF | TGTGCCAGCAGTTCCGAAGGGACAGGGCACTACGAGCAGTACTTC
many | TRBJ2-7 | TRBV15 | - | CATSRDKGLRGYEQYF | TGTGCCACCAGCAGAGATAAGGGTTTAAGGGGCTACGAGCAGTACTTC
- | TRBJ2-3 | TRBV20-1 | TRBD1 | CSAKDRESSDTQYF | TGCAGTGCTAAGGACAGGGAGTCCTCAGATACGCAGTATTTT
many | TRBJ2-1 | TRBV20-1 | TRBD1 | CSARVDRGYNEQFF | TGCAGTGCTAGAGTCGACAGGGGCTACAATGAGCAGTTCTTC
few | TRBJ1-1 | TRBV10-3 | - | CAISGNSTGGTAEAFF | TGTGCCATCAGTGGGAACTCGACAGGTGGAACCGCTGAAGCTTTCTTT
- | TRBJ1-1 | TRBV19 | TRBD1 | CASSTGTGGRSAEAFF | TGTGCCAGTAGCACCGGGACAGGGGGCCGTAGCGCTGAAGCTTTCTTT